This T cell receptor beta chain originates from a study of OX40 agonist ivuxolimab in advanced cancers. Overall study: The eligibility criteria allowed prior anti-PD-1, anti-PD-L1 or anti-CTLA-4 therapy, and approximately 38% had some. Patients achieving partial responses numbered three: one hepatocellular carcinoma case and two cutaneous melanoma cases.

CDR1 and CDR2 (germline): KGHSH, LQKENI. Trimming took 3 bases from V and 0 from J, leaving 8 bases between them. The CDR3 runs 14 residues. Here immunoSEQ multiplex PCR was the method, and the copy in TCRdb shows in-frame clones only, minus some. Of 40,000 to 60,000 clones in the sample, around nine tenths are singletons; the top ten hold about 3.7%. This chain connects TRBV18 to TRBJ1-1, with D uncertain. The starting material was CD4+ or CD8+ T cells sorted from blood, obtained in a trial of the OX40 agonist ivuxolimab. The source of this sequence is an adult with an advanced solid tumor such as melanoma, head and neck, liver or kidney cancer. The CDR3 DNA reads as TGTGCCAGCTCACCCGGACTCATGAACACTGAAGCTTTCTTT. Residues: CASSPGLMNTEAFF.